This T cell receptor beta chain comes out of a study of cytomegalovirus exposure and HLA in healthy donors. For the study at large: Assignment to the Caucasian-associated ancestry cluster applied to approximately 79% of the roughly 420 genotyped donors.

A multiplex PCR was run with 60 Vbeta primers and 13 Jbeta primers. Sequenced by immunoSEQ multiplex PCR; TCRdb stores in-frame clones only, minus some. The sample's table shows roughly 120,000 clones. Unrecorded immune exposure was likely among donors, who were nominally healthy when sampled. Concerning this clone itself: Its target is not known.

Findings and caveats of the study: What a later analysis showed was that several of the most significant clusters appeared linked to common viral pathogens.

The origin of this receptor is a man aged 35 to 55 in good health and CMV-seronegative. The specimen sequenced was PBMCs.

The CDR3 reads CASSLPTSLAASTDTQYF. The CDR3 DNA reads as TGCGCCAGCAGCTTGCCTACTTCACTAGCGGCTAGCACAGATACGCAGTATTTT. The chain joins TRBV5-1 to TRBJ2-3; 8 bases are shared with TRBD2. V was pared by 1 base and J by 0 bases, with 10 bases of the junction left unmatched. Germline V lookup: CDR1 SGHRS, CDR2 YFSETQ. This CDR3 region has 18 residues.